This TCR beta chain was identified in a study of blood T cell repertoires in COVID-19. About the study: The United States, Italy and Spain were the sources of the acute and convalescent COVID-19 samples. Sources were T cells, B-cell-depleted T cells, or PBMCs; the material itself was cDNA or gDNA.

The method was immunoSEQ multiplex PCR; TCRdb's version includes in-frame clones alone and lacks a portion of them. The table shows over 200,000 clones, with 75% to 85% occurring only once. Seattle's enrolled individuals joined amid active infection and were then monitored longitudinally. Germline CDR1 is SGHTA and CDR2 is FQGTGA. The CDR3 contains 19 residues. Trimming cost V 4 bases and J 1 base; bases outside gene matches: 16. The chain links TRBV7-3 to TRBJ1-5; 7 bases agree with TRBD1. Input material: peripheral blood. This clonotype was sampled from a woman aged 30 to 39 with COVID-19, enrolled during active disease. This chain's CDR3 is CASSSLKRANRGSNQPQHF. The CDR3 DNA sequence: TGTGCCAGCAGCTCCCTAAAAAGGGCTAACAGGGGAAGCAATCAGCCCCAGCATTTT.